Below, one T cell receptor beta chain is given with its context. Antigen unknown. Some clones are missing from TCRdb's copy, which holds only in-frame ones; the method was immunoSEQ multiplex PCR. The data contain more than 75,000 clones, 65% to 75% of them singletons. This entry belongs to a study of radiotherapy plus CTLA-4 blockade in lung cancer. Study-level points and caveats: In blood, tumor-derived TCR clones expanded after radiotherapy plus ipilimumab. Reports identified early blood T cell clone dynamics, with interferon-beta, as the best response predictor.

The CDR3 is 16 residues long. After removal of 0 bases from V and 11 bases from J, the junction contained 13 bases not matched to a gene. The V gene's germline CDR1 is MGHRA and CDR2 YSYEKL. Sample: peripheral blood, taken from a patient treated with radiotherapy plus ipilimumab. The chain has TRBV4-1 and TRBJ2-5; 9 bases agree with TRBD2. This TCR came from a human donor with non-small cell lung cancer who had a partial response to radiotherapy plus ipilimumab. Some clones in this sample may be carry-over from other donors' samples. The CDR3 DNA reads as TGCGCCAGCAGCCAAGAGGTGGCGGGGGGGCAACGGGAGCAGTACTTC. It translates to CASSQEVAGGQREQYF.